This T cell receptor beta chain was recorded in a study of T-cell memory formation after mild COVID-19. Using its own MiXCR run on the 5' RACE reads, TCRdb lists one record per CDR3 protein. Among 150,000 to 200,000 distinct CDR3 sequences listed, roughly 30% were seen once. The CDR3 runs to 15 residues. The germline V gene encodes CDR1 ENHRY and CDR2 SYGVKD. Unmatched junction bases numbered 4, after V lost 0 bases and J lost 5 bases. The table lists this clonotype with a few counts. The source material was PBMCs or a T cell subset sorted from them (not recorded which). This chain links TRBV10-3 with TRBJ2-1; the match to TRBD2 covers 7 bases. The clonotype originates from an adult woman who had mild COVID-19 (a few samples of this study predate the infection). Cell type and time point are not known. The CDR3 coding sequence is TGTGCCATCAGTGAGTCGGCTAGCGGACACAATGAGCAGTTCTTC. Translated, it gives CAISESASGHNEQFF.